A selection of T cell receptor beta chains follows, all from one sample in a study of blood T cell repertoires in COVID-19. Using immunoSEQ multiplex PCR, the repertoire was profiled, and TCRdb retains in-frame clones only, with some absent. The sample has about 110,000 clones, 70% to 85% seen once. The sample was peripheral blood. Receptor source: a woman between 40 and 55 years old with acute or convalescent COVID-19. CDR3s include the opening cysteine and the closing phenylalanine or tryptophan. The D gene is left open where the match is weak. Size is stated for part of the rows, as once, few or many counts, or as a class when the clone is expanded.

V gene	clone size	D gene	J gene	CDR3 protein	CDR3 DNA
TRBV7-3	NA	NA	TRBJ1-1	CASSLVVNTEAFF	TGTGCCAGCAGCTTAGTTGTAAACACTGAAGCTTTCTTT
TRBV12-3/TRBV12-4	NA	NA	TRBJ2-5	CASSPGQGETQYF	TGTGCCAGCAGTCCCGGCCAGGGAGAGACCCAGTACTTC
TRBV3-1/TRBV3-2	NA	NA	TRBJ1-4	CASSRGGEQLFF	TGTGCCAGCAGCCGGGGCGGGGAACAACTGTTTTTT
TRBV28	few	TRBD1	TRBJ2-7	CASSIPGTGDYEQYF	TGTGCCAGCTCAATCCCCGGGACAGGAGACTACGAGCAGTACTTC
TRBV15	NA	NA	TRBJ2-1	CATSRGWQGSYNEQFF	TGTGCCACCAGCAGAGGGTGGCAGGGGTCTTACAATGAGCAGTTCTTC
TRBV7-5	NA	NA	TRBJ1-2	CVRSLGFQGRYTF	TGTGTCAGAAGCTTAGGTTTCCAGGGGCGCTACACCTTC
TRBV3-1/TRBV3-2	NA	NA	TRBJ1-1	CASSQDSQGKAFF	TGTGCCAGCAGCCAAGATTCACAGGGAAAGGCTTTCTTT
TRBV27	NA	NA	TRBJ2-5	CASSSDYLGMGETQYF	TGTGCCAGCAGTTCGGACTACTTGGGCATGGGGGAGACCCAGTACTTC
TRBV7-9	NA	TRBD2	TRBJ2-7	CASSLGRTSGSYEQYF	TGTGCCAGCAGCTTAGGAAGAACTAGCGGGTCCTACGAGCAGTACTTC
TRBV19	once	TRBD1	TRBJ2-2	CASSLQGQMNTGELFF	TGTGCCAGTAGCCTACAGGGACAGATGAACACCGGGGAGCTGTTTTTT
TRBV7-3	NA	NA	TRBJ2-2	CASSKGLGFGELFF	TGTGCCAGCAGCAAGGGGTTGGGCTTCGGGGAGCTGTTTTTT
TRBV19	NA	NA	TRBJ2-6	CASSMVGAGANVLTF	TGTGCCAGTAGTATGGTTGGGGCCGGGGCCAACGTCCTGACTTTC
TRBV7-2	NA	NA	TRBJ2-7	CASSLTGYEQYF	TGTGCCAGCAGCCTGACAGGCTACGAGCAGTACTTC
TRBV2	NA	TRBD1	TRBJ1-4	CASSDGTVNEKLFF	TGTGCCAGCAGTGATGGGACAGTTAATGAAAAACTGTTTTTT
TRBV14	few	TRBD1	TRBJ1-6	CASSQTGAASPLHF	TGTGCCAGCAGCCAGACAGGGGCAGCCTCACCCCTCCACTTT
TRBV5-8	once	NA	TRBJ1-2	CASSGRGYGYTF	TGTGCCAGCAGCGGGAGGGGGTATGGCTACACCTTC
TRBV18	once	TRBD1	TRBJ2-3	CASSPPTTNRGGTDTQYF	TGTGCCAGCTCACCACCTACTACTAACAGGGGTGGGACAGATACGCAGTATTTT
TRBV10-1	once	NA	TRBJ1-5	CASPAGGNQPQHF	TGCGCCAGTCCCGCGGGGGGCAATCAGCCCCAGCATTTT
TRBV6-6	once	TRBD2	TRBJ2-3	CASSGVTDTQYF	TGTGCCAGTAGCGGGGTCACAGATACGCAGTATTTT
TRBV3-1/TRBV3-2	NA	NA	TRBJ2-5	CASSQSLTPPEETQYF	TGTGCCAGCAGCCAAAGTCTCACACCACCTGAAGAGACCCAGTACTTC
TRBV20-1	once	NA	TRBJ2-5	CSASWTGRQETQYF	TGCAGTGCTAGTTGGACTGGGAGACAAGAGACCCAGTACTTC
TRBV23-1	NA	TRBD1	TRBJ2-3	CASSQRLPSRGSYPDPADTQYF	TGCGCCAGCAGTCAACGCCTCCCGAGCAGGGGGTCCTACCCCGACCCCGCAGATACGCAGTATTTT
TRBV3-1/TRBV3-2	NA	NA	TRBJ1-5	CASSQARAQPQHF	TGTGCCAGCAGCCAAGCCAGGGCACAGCCCCAGCATTTT
TRBV30	NA	TRBD1	TRBJ1-5	CAWSEGGDRATTSNQPQHF	TGTGCCTGGAGCGAGGGGGGGGACAGGGCAACAACAAGCAATCAGCCCCAGCATTTT
TRBV29-1	few	NA	TRBJ1-2	CSVTGTAASYGYTF	TGCAGCGTTACAGGGACGGCGGCTAGCTATGGCTACACCTTC